A selection of T cell receptor beta chains follows, all from one sample in a study of OX40 agonist ivuxolimab in advanced cancers. Data came from immunoSEQ multiplex PCR; TCRdb stores just in-frame clones and leaves some out. The table has some 60,000 clones, about nine tenths seen once. Source: CD4+ or CD8+ T cells sorted from blood, taken in a trial of the OX40 agonist ivuxolimab. The receptors derive from an adult with an advanced solid tumor such as melanoma, head and neck, liver or kidney cancer. The conserved cysteine and the conserved F or W are not part of the CDR3 here. For some rows the clone size is stated as once, few or many, or as a class when expanded; others skip it.

size: NA; J: TRBJ2-7; V: TRBV28; CDR3: ASIPPSGLADEQY
size: NA; J: TRBJ2-7; V: TRBV11-2; CDR3: ASSLMGGRAVSYEQY
size: NA; J: TRBJ1-1; V: TRBV9; CDR3: ASSVERQKNTEAF
size: few; J: TRBJ1-3; V: TRBV15; CDR3: ATSTSGLRDTIY
size: NA; J: TRBJ2-7; V: TRBV7-2; CDR3: ASSYQLAGNYEQY
size: NA; J: TRBJ1-2; V: TRBV19; CDR3: ASRGTVYGYT
size: NA; J: TRBJ2-1; V: TRBV14; CDR3: ASSPLTSGGYNEQF
size: NA; J: TRBJ2-7; V: TRBV28; CDR3: ASSFREQY
size: NA; J: TRBJ2-1; V: TRBV18; CDR3: ASSPPSSSYNEQF
size: NA; J: TRBJ2-7; V: TRBV15; CDR3: ATTKGTSGEQY